Following are 17 T cell receptor beta chains from one sample sequenced in a study of PD-L1 blockade in urothelial cancer. Time point of the sample: pretreatment peripheral blood. Libraries were prepared by immunoSEQ multiplex PCR; TCRdb keeps only in-frame clonotypes and omits some of them. The sample has tens of thousands of clones; 70% to 90% are singletons. Material: PBMCs, obtained around atezolizumab (anti-PD-L1) treatment. These receptors were obtained from a man between 60 and 75 years old with urothelial cancer.

The chain is built from TRBV7-8 and TRBJ2-7; 10 bases match TRBD2. V gave up 1 base and J gave up 8 bases; unmatched junction bases: 5. CDR1 is SGHVS and CDR2 is FQNEAQ in the germline V gene. There are 14 residues in the CDR3. CDR3 in amino acids: CASSLGLAGVKQYF. CDR3 sequence (DNA): TGTGCCAGCAGCTTAGGGCTAGCGGGAGTAAAGCAGTACTTC.

This clone appeared a few times. The gene calls are TRBV28 and TRBJ1-4, with a tentative D call TRBD1 (5 bases). Germline CDR1 is MDHEN and CDR2 is SYDVKM. The V gene lost 10 bases and the J gene lost 3 bases, with 15 bases spanning the gap. CDR3 length equals 14 residues. The CDR3 spells CATMTGGSNEKLFF. DNA of the CDR3: TGTGCCACTATGACCGGGGGATCTAATGAAAAACTGTTTTTT.

The genes are TRBV6-1 and TRBJ2-5, with D possibly TRBD1 on 7 matching bases. The CDR3 is made up of 12 amino acids. Trimming pared 2 bases from V and 9 bases from J, leaving 10 bases between. CDR1 and CDR2 from the germline V gene are MNHNS and SASEGT. In DNA, the CDR3 is TGTGCCAGCAGTGAAACAGGGGAGGCCCAGTACTTC. Protein product: CASSETGEAQYF.

The V gene is TRBV4-2, the J gene TRBJ1-4; 9 bases are shared with TRBD1. Germline assignment: CDR1 LGHNA and CDR2 YNFKEQ. The length of the CDR3 is 17 residues. V lost 3 bases to trimming and J lost 4 bases; unmatched junction nucleotides: 9. CDR3 sequence reads: CASSQGRQGVVNEKLFF. For the CDR3, the DNA is TGTGCCAGCAGCCAGGGACGACAGGGGGTGGTTAATGAAAAACTGTTTTTT.

The rearrangement links TRBV11-2 to TRBJ1-2; D perhaps matches TRBD1 (5 bases). The length of the CDR3 is 15 residues. The V end lost 5 bases, the J end lost 0 bases, and 13 bases lay between the germline ends. Germline CDR1 and CDR2: SGHAT and FQNNGV. DNA of the CDR3: TGTGCCAGCAGCCATGGGGGGGTAGCTAACTATGGCTACACCTTC. It specifies CASSHGGVANYGYTF.

The chain is built from TRBV13 and TRBJ2-7, with 10 nucleotides matching TRBD2. The germline V gene encodes CDR1 PRHDT and CDR2 FYEKMQ (reference sequence). The CDR3 consists of 13 residues. The V gene end was trimmed by 4 bases and the J gene end by 5 bases; junction bases not matched to a gene: 2. CDR3 protein: CASSSGTSDEQYF. CDR3 in DNA: TGTGCCAGCAGCTCCGGGACTAGCGACGAGCAGTACTTC.

The V and J genes are TRBV19 and TRBJ1-2; weak D call: TRBD1 (6 bases). The germline CDR1 and CDR2 sequences are LNHDA and SQIVND (reference sequence). V was pared by 2 bases and J by 3 bases, with 13 bases between. CDR3 length equals 15 residues. For the CDR3, the DNA is TGTGCCAGTAGTATAACCGGGACACCCCACTATGGCTACACCTTC. It yields the protein CASSITGTPHYGYTF.

The CDR3: CASSIRVSGNTIYF. For the CDR3, the DNA is TGTGCCAGTAGTATACGTGTCTCTGGAAACACCATATATTTT. The chain combines TRBV19 with TRBJ1-3, with no clear D. The CDR3 extends over 14 amino acids. The germline V gene encodes CDR1 LNHDA and CDR2 SQIVND (reference sequence). V was clipped by 2 bases and J by 0 bases, with 5 bases between them.

V usage is TRBV27 and J usage is TRBJ1-5; no clear D. The CDR3 is 14 residues long. Trimming took off 3 bases at V and 0 bases at J, with 6 bases between the two ends. Germline-derived CDR1 and CDR2 are MNHEY and SMNVEV (reference sequence). CDR3 protein: CASSFPYSNQPQHF. For the CDR3, the DNA is TGTGCCAGCAGTTTCCCTTATAGCAATCAGCCCCAGCATTTT.

The chain links TRBV4-3 to TRBJ1-5; D uncertain. The V gene lost 0 bases and the J gene lost 3 bases, with 18 bases spanning the gap. This CDR3 region has 18 residues. Germline V lookup: CDR1 LGHNA, CDR2 YSLEER. The CDR3 DNA reads as TGCGCCAGCAGCCAAGATCTGGTTTCCTGGGCTCTCAATCAGCCCCAGCATTTT. Protein sequence: CASSQDLVSWALNQPQHF.

This chain uses TRBV19 with TRBJ2-3, with TRBD2 matching over 8 bases. The V gene's germline CDR1 is LNHDA and CDR2 SQIVND (reference sequence). V dropped 3 bases and J dropped 5; count of bases not matched to a gene: 10. The length of the CDR3 is 16 residues. The CDR3 nucleotides are TGTGCCAGTAGTATTAATACGGGAGGGCCGGGAGATACGCAGTATTTT. Residues: CASSINTGGPGDTQYF.

This chain links TRBV2 with TRBJ2-3, with TRBD2 matching 8 bases. Germline CDR1 reads SNHLY; CDR2 reads FYNNEI. Trimming cost V 6 bases and J 6 bases; bases outside gene matches: 8. The CDR3 extends over 14 amino acids. CDR3 sequence: CASSPGLVVDTQYF. The CDR3, as DNA: TGTGCCAGCAGCCCGGGACTAGTTGTTGATACGCAGTATTTT. Using reference TRBV2 and TRBJ2-3 for the parts outside the CDR3, the full variable domain is EPEVTQTPSHQVTQMGQEVILRCVPISNHLYFYWYRQILGQKVEFLVSFYNNEISEKSEIFDDQFSVERPDGSNFTLKIRSTKLEDSAMYFCASSPGLVVDTQYFGPGTRLTVL.

The chain carries TRBV10-2 and TRBJ2-5; 12 bases fit TRBD2. This CDR3 has 18 residues. From germline, CDR1 is WSHSY and CDR2 SAAADI. Trimming removed 6 bases from V and 0 bases from J; junction bases left unmatched: 11. DNA for the CDR3: TGCGCCAGCAGCCTACTAGCGGGAGGAGCAGGGTACCAAGAGACCCAGTACTTC. Its protein product is CASSLLAGGAGYQETQYF.

The V and J genes are TRBV7-9 and TRBJ2-1; 12 bases align to TRBD2. Germline V gives CDR1 SEHNR, CDR2 FQNEAQ (reference sequence). V lost 0 bases to trimming and J lost 6 bases; unmatched junction nucleotides: 3. The CDR3 runs 16 residues. Written as DNA, the CDR3 is TGTGCCAGCAGCTTAGCCCGGACTAGCGGGGTCAATGAGCAGTTCTTC. This codes for CASSLARTSGVNEQFF.

The V call is TRBV4-3, the J call TRBJ2-3; the match to TRBD2 covers 8 bases. Germline CDR1 reads LGHNA; CDR2 reads YSLEER. Trimming took 0 bases from V and 6 from J; bases not matched to a gene: 11. CDR3 size: 17 residues. The CDR3 here is CASSQDRAAGVLDTQYF. CDR3 coding DNA: TGCGCCAGCAGCCAAGATAGGGCAGCGGGAGTTTTGGATACGCAGTATTTT.

This clone was observed at least ten times. This chain links TRBV19 with TRBJ2-7; the D is unclear. This CDR3 is built from 14 residues. Per germline, CDR1 LNHDA and CDR2 SQIVND (reference sequence). V shed 3 bases and J shed 3 bases, with 12 bases lying between them. CDR3 bases: TGTGCCAGTAGTATGGGCCAGATTCACTACGAGCAGTACTTC. Amino acid sequence: CASSMGQIHYEQYF.

The count of this clone is one. The gene calls are TRBV4-2 and TRBJ1-4, with D perhaps TRBD1 (5 bases). With 4 bases removed from V and 5 bases from J, the gap between germline ends came to 14 bases. Germline CDR1 is LGHNA and CDR2 is YNFKEQ. The CDR3 covers 15 residues. The CDR3 DNA is TGTGCCAGCAGCCTGGGGGAGGGGCAAAATGAAAAACTGTTTTTT. Protein product: CASSLGEGQNEKLFF.